The present T cell receptor beta chain was sequenced within a study of vaccination effects on CD4 cells after COVID-19 (dated by TCRdb to 2022 to 2024). About the investigation overall: Across the study, the median time from the second dose to post-vaccine sampling was 72 days (range 14 to 241). The full study included 10 COVID-19 convalescent patients and a few SARS-CoV-2-naive healthy vaccine recipients. Cultures from other donors in the study were sequenced with the Oncomine TCR Beta short-read assay on an Illumina iSeq 100. The study compared SARS-CoV-2 spike-specific CD4+ TCR repertoires before and after mRNA vaccination in COVID-19 convalescent patients and infection-naive vaccine recipients. Study-wide conclusions, independent of this receptor: In healthy vaccine recipients, vaccine-induced clones were almost all SARS-CoV-2 mono-reactive, with only 1 of 255 being cross-reactive with common cold coronaviruses. Only a small number of convalescent patients were included, and no early post-infection timepoints were available, which limited the study. At late post-vaccination timepoints, both infection-induced and vaccine-induced clones showed marked clonal contraction, consistent with waning T cell responses.

To identify antigen-specific CD4+ T cell clonotypes by their expansion, the ViraFEST assay first stimulated PBMC with viral peptide pools and then applied TCR sequencing. After less than 13 days of culture, CD4+ T cells were isolated with the EasySep CD4+ T cell isolation kit. Two doses of either the BNT162b2 or the mRNA-1273 mRNA SARS-CoV-2 vaccine were administered to participants. None of the healthy vaccine recipients had a prior SARS-CoV-2 infection, which was confirmed by nucleocapsid antibody tests that came back negative both before and after vaccination. Two million PBMC per well were cultured in IMDM with 5% human AB serum, 9 to 10 IU/ml IL-2 and gentamicin, plus 10 ug/ml peptides. Half of the culture medium was replaced with fresh IL-2-containing medium on days 3 and 7. Unless noted otherwise, every peptide stimulation condition was cultured in triplicate wells. Using Ficoll-Paque Plus gradient centrifugation, PBMC were separated from whole blood and then either used fresh or cryopreserved at -140C. Overlapping peptide pools spanned the spike proteins of SARS-CoV-2 and the common cold coronaviruses HCoV-NL63, HCoV-OC43 and HCoV-229E. Genomic DNA was extracted from cultured CD4+ T cells with the QIAamp micro DNA kit.

V and J lose 4 bases and 0 bases, and a span of 13 bases separates them. Reading the germline V gene gives CDR1 MNHEY and CDR2 SVGAGI. The CDR3 sequence holds 16 residues, the cysteine and phenylalanine included. Left in the record is the CDR3 DNA by itself, 48 bases read in frame from the first base. Library construction relied on the immunoSEQ multiplex PCR assay. DNA from the cultured and isolated CD4+ T cells underwent TCR beta CDR3 sequencing. Processing in the source paper ran as follows. Non-productive TCR sequences were removed and reads were trimmed to the CDR3 region, keeping CDR3s of at least 7 amino acids. The MANAFEST web app was used to identify antigen-specific clonotypes by comparing expansion in peptide wells with expansion in reference cultures. To count as positive, a clone had to show expansion at FDR<0.05 compared with the reference and with all other wells, an odds ratio above 5, and a frequency above 0.1% in two replicate wells. Cross-reactive clonotypes were defined as significantly expanded in SARS-CoV-2 spike wells and in at least one common cold coronavirus spike condition. Levenshtein distance calculated with the stringdist R package was used to assess CDR3 similarity, and unrooted trees were constructed with ape in R 3.6.1. The immuneACCESS repertoire file appears here via TCRdb, limited to in-frame rearrangements. These files lack a portion of the clones; in checked studies, under half of the deficit traces to unresolved V genes, and the cause of the others is not known. That table supplies the V and J calls and clone size; D and trimming were determined from the DNA. Across this sample there are about 27,000 clones, with roughly 85% seen only once. The ten largest clones add up to under 1.5% of the sample.

On this clone: What antigen it recognizes has not been identified. Qualities for individual bases were not recorded, and no much larger clone is one base off.

Sequenced here: CD4+ T cells from PBMCs cultured with HCoV-NL63 spike peptides, sampled after COVID-19 vaccination. The cell subset or site tag for this specimen amounts to: HCoV-NL63 spike overlapping peptide pool stimulation. The rearrangement combines TRBV6-5 with TRBJ1-5; the D gene cannot be resolved reliably. The receptor was derived from a human donor who received a COVID-19 vaccine. Some clones in this sample may be carry-over from other donors' samples. DNA sequence: TGTGCCAGCAGTTCAGACAAGTCTTATAGCAATCAGCCCCAGCATTTT. Protein translation: CASSSDKSYSNQPQHF.